This TCR beta chain was identified during a study of T cells after yellow fever vaccination. General study points: Reappearing after the booster were most of the clones from primary vaccination (around 96% CD4, 75% to 90% CD8). The appearance of a small share of clonotypes in both CD4 and CD8 compartments was observed. Contamination by abundant bulk-population clonotypes could be present in FACS-sorted repertoires.

The study made its TCR cDNA through 5'RACE template switching. That step introduced a universal primer site along with UMIs. TCRdb fed the 5' RACE reads into MiXCR, producing one record per CDR3 protein. Found here are about 340,000 distinct CDR3 sequences, around 12% of them singletons; the top ten hold about 3%. The sample holds many counts of this clonotype. Antigen: not known. The clonotype originates from a man aged 18 to 30 who received the YFV17D yellow fever vaccine. Sample: CD4+ T cells sorted from PBMCs, taken 15 days after the yellow fever booster vaccination.

CDR3 DNA sequence: TGCGCCAGCAGCCCGGGGGGTGGGGAGATGAACACTGAAGCTTTCTTT. Protein: CASSPGGGEMNTEAFF. This chain uses TRBV5-1 with TRBJ1-1; weak D call: TRBD1 (5 bases). The V and J ends lost 4 bases and 0 bases respectively, with 16 bases between them. CDR3 length: 16 amino acids. CDR1 is SGHRS and CDR2 is YFSETQ in the germline V gene. Filled out from reference TRBV5-1 and TRBJ1-1, the complete variable domain reads KAGVTQTPRYLIKTRGQQVTLSCSPISGHRSVSWYQQTPGQGLQFLFEYFSETQRNKGNFPGRFSGRQFSNSRSEMNVSTLELGDSALYLCASSPGGGEMNTEAFFGQGTRLTVV.